The 30 T cell receptor beta chains below come from one sample, sequenced in a study of regulatory T cells in long-lasting Graves disease. Both iRepertoire HTBI primers and Arm-PCR of CDR3 regions were used to build the TCR beta libraries. MiXCR, run by TCRdb on the multiplex PCR reads, gives a single entry per CDR3 protein. The sample yields roughly 400,000 distinct CDR3 sequences, approximately 15% seen once. The time point is: newly diagnosed GD, antithyroid drugs for less than 3 months. The TCR library was made from RNA that had been extracted from PBMCs in TRIzol. The same data also contributed to another study, on T cells in Graves' hyperthyroidism and ophthalmopathy.

The specimen was peripheral blood mononuclear cells (PBMCs), collected at new diagnosis, from a patient treated with antithyroid drugs. These receptors came from a woman aged 40 to 50 with Graves disease.

This clonotype was counted ten times or more. The genes are TRBV27 and TRBJ2-2, with 7 bases fitting TRBD2. Trimming removed 0 bases from V and 1 base from J; junction bases left unmatched: 5. The CDR3 is 17 amino acids. Germline V lookup: CDR1 MNHEY, CDR2 SMNVEV (reference sequence). The CDR3: CASSLSGRPMNTGELFF. Here the CDR3 DNA reads TGTGCCAGCAGTTTATCCGGGAGGCCAATGAACACCGGGGAGCTGTTTTTT.

This rearrangement joins TRBV11-3 to TRBJ2-1; 7 bases map to TRBD2. The CDR3 consists of 14 residues. Germline trimming cut 5 bases from V and 2 bases from J; bases unmatched to any gene: 3. Germline CDR1 and CDR2: SGHNT and YENEEA. The CDR3 DNA is TGTGCCAGCAGCATCGGACTAGCCTACAATGAGCAGTTCTTC. Amino acids: CASSIGLAYNEQFF.

There are a few counts of this clonotype. The rearrangement links TRBV29-1 to TRBJ2-1, with 11 bases aligning to TRBD1. After removal of 6 bases from V and 7 bases from J, the junction contained 5 bases not matched to a gene. The CDR3 extends over 13 amino acids. Germline loops: CDR1 SQVTM, CDR2 ANQGSEA. This chain's CDR3 is CSVGQGVRNEQFF. In DNA, the CDR3 is TGCAGCGTGGGACAGGGGGTACGTAATGAGCAGTTCTTC.

The chain recombines TRBV27 with TRBJ2-1; 8 bases align to TRBD2. CDR3 size: 18 residues. Germline CDR1 MNHEY, CDR2 SMNVEV (reference sequence). The ends lost 5 bases at V and 7 bases at J; junction bases unmatched: 19. The CDR3 DNA follows: TGTGCCAGCAGTGAAGGGGGAGGGACTAGAATTTTGGTAAATGAGCAGTTCTTC. Its protein product is CASSEGGGTRILVNEQFF.

This clonotype has a count of ten or more. J is TRBJ1-1 and V is TRBV7-2; 7 nucleotides line up with TRBD1. V trimming: 5 bases; J trimming: 5 bases; junction bases outside the gene matches: 8. CDR3 size: 14 residues. Germline-derived CDR1 and CDR2 are SGHTA and FQGNSA. The CDR3 DNA follows: TGTGCCAGCAGCCGTCAGGGGGGATGGACTGAAGCTTTCTTT. Translation gives CASSRQGGWTEAFF.

The chain combines TRBV18 with TRBJ2-5; tentatively, D is TRBD1 (5 bases). CDR1 is KGHSH and CDR2 is LQKENI in the germline V gene. The CDR3 length is 15 residues. V was pared by 2 bases and J by 1 base, with 11 bases between. The CDR3 spells CASSPVAGRQETQYF. CDR3 DNA sequence: TGTGCCAGCTCACCAGTGGCAGGGCGCCAAGAGACCCAGTACTTC.

Comment on this clonotype: It may be a read error: a sequence one base away is much more abundant. V is TRBV9 and J is TRBJ2-1; 14 nucleotides match TRBD2. J lost 8 bases, V lost 7 bases, and 8 bases had no gene match. The V gene's germline CDR1 is SGDLS and CDR2 YYNGEE. The CDR3 runs to 15 residues. The CDR3 here is CASGPGLAGDDEQFF. The DNA of the CDR3 is TGTGCCAGCGGCCCGGGACTAGCGGGAGATGATGAGCAGTTCTTC.

This sequence joins TRBV20-1 and TRBJ2-1; the match to TRBD1 covers 11 bases. This CDR3 spans 17 amino acids. Germline V gene data show CDR1 as DFQATT and CDR2 as SNEGSKA (reference sequence). Unmatched junction bases numbered 15, after V lost 5 bases and J lost 6 bases. CDR3 bases: TGCAGTGCTCCCCCGGACAGGGGGCTCATATTGGGCAATGAGCAGTTCTTC. Its protein product is CSAPPDRGLILGNEQFF.

Ten or more counts support this clonotype. Here the CDR3 DNA reads TGCGCCAGCAGCTTGGACACTTCGTACGAGCAGTACTTC. It yields the protein CASSLDTSYEQYF. The chain is built from TRBV5-1 and TRBJ2-7; D gene ambiguous. Germline CDR1 and CDR2: SGHRS and YFSETQ. The CDR3 consists of 13 residues. The ends were cut back, 0 bases at V and 4 bases at J, with 8 bases in the middle.

This clonotype has a count of ten or more. The rearrangement uses TRBV27 and TRBJ1-6; 7 bases agree with TRBD1. The CDR3 totals 15 residues. Germline assignment: CDR1 MNHEY and CDR2 SMNVEV (reference sequence). The trim removed 3 bases at V and 8 bases at J, leaving 7 bases unmatched. The CDR3 protein is CASSLLDRVDSPLHF. The CDR3, as DNA: TGTGCCAGCAGTTTGTTAGACAGGGTGGATTCACCCCTCCACTTT.

This clonotype was observed many times. The chain couples TRBV12-5 to TRBJ1-2, with D perhaps TRBD1 (6 bases). Germline V CDR1 and CDR2: LGHNT, FRNRAP. V was trimmed by 0 bases and J by 7 bases, leaving 12 bases between them. The CDR3 is made up of 14 amino acids. CDR3 coding DNA: TGTGCTAGTGGTTTGGTACCGGGGGGCGGTGGCTACACCTTC. Encoded protein: CASGLVPGGGGYTF.

This clonotype was seen a handful of times. The gene calls are TRBV27 and TRBJ2-1, with TRBD1 as a possible D gene (6 bases). In germline, CDR1 is MNHEY, CDR2 SMNVEV (reference sequence). This CDR3 contains 18 residues. Trimming left V 6 bases short and J 4 bases short, with 25 bases between. Here the CDR3 DNA reads TGTGCCAGCAGCCCTACTCCCCGGGACACCCCTATTTACAATGAGCAGTTCTTC. Amino acid sequence: CASSPTPRDTPIYNEQFF.

This clonotype was detected many times. The chain recombines TRBV27 with TRBJ2-1; 8 positions agree with TRBD2. The CDR3 spans 13 residues. The trim removed 6 bases at V and 10 bases at J, leaving 8 bases unmatched. Germline V gene sequence: CDR1 MNHEY, CDR2 SMNVEV (reference sequence). The CDR3 DNA reads TGTGCCAGCAGCTCGGGACTAGGTTACGAGCAGTTCTTC. Its translation: CASSSGLGYEQFF.

In this sample, this clonotype turned up many times. It may be a read error: a sequence one base away is much more abundant. The V and J genes are TRBV6-1 and TRBJ2-1; 9 bases agree with TRBD2. Germline V gives CDR1 MNHNS, CDR2 SASEGT. The V segment lost 1 base and the J segment 3 bases; nucleotides outside the gene matches: 1. The CDR3 loop spans 15 amino acids. The CDR3 reads CASSEGTSDYNEQFF. The CDR3, as DNA: TGTGCCAGCAGTGAAGGGACTAGCGACTACAATGAGCAGTTCTTC.

This clonotype was detected many times. The chain recombines TRBV18 with TRBJ2-7; 7 bases line up with TRBD2. Germline V gene data show CDR1 as KGHSH and CDR2 as LQKENI. J lost 2 bases, V lost 3 bases, and 10 bases had no gene match. The CDR3 length is 16 residues. Here the CDR3 DNA reads TGTGCCAGCTCACCTCGCTCTAGCGGAAATCCCTACGAGCAGTACTTC. Its protein product is CASSPRSSGNPYEQYF.

This clonotype was detected many times. J is TRBJ1-5 and V is TRBV5-8; no definite D call. This CDR3 is built from 15 residues. The germline V gene has CDR1 SGHTS and CDR2 YDEGEE. V was trimmed by 0 bases and J by 1 base, leaving 8 bases between them. The CDR3 DNA is TGTGCCAGCAGCTTGGCCGCGGGGAGCAATCAGCCCCAGCATTTT. It is translated as CASSLAAGSNQPQHF.

The CDR3 loop is CASSLTESSNQPQHF. In DNA, the CDR3 is TGTGCCAGCAGTTTAACGGAGTCTAGCAATCAGCCCCAGCATTTT. This rearrangement joins TRBV28 to TRBJ1-5; no clear D gene. Between the trimmed V and J ends, which lost 2 bases and 0 bases, there was a span of 8 bases. Germline CDR1 reads MDHEN; CDR2 reads SYDVKM. The length of the CDR3 is 15 residues.

This clonotype was counted ten times or more. This sequence joins TRBV30 and TRBJ2-7; no definite D call. Trimming took off 3 bases at V and 0 bases at J, with 15 bases between the two ends. Germline CDR1 is GTSNPN and CDR2 is SVGIG (reference sequence). The CDR3 extends over 15 amino acids. CDR3 sequence (DNA): TGTGCCTGGAGCTTCGAAGGTTGGAGCTCCTACGAGCAGTACTTC. This translates into CAWSFEGWSSYEQYF.

The chain employs TRBV11-2 and TRBJ2-1; TRBD2 agrees at 13 bases. CDR1 is SGHAT and CDR2 is FQNNGV in the germline V gene. The CDR3 is made up of 17 amino acids. V dropped 0 bases and J dropped 5; count of bases not matched to a gene: 4. CDR3 bases: TGTGCCAGCAGCTTAGACCCCGGGACTAGCGGGAACAATGAGCAGTTCTTC. Its protein is CASSLDPGTSGNNEQFF.

This clonotype was recorded at least ten times. At one boundary the junction diverges from the germline segment, which might be a read error. The chain joins TRBV4-1 to TRBJ2-7, with a tentative D call TRBD2 (6 bases). The CDR3 totals 15 residues. Per germline, CDR1 MGHRA and CDR2 YSYEKL. CDR3 amino acids: CASSQDMGLSRNAIF. CDR3 in DNA: TGCGCCAGCAGCCAAGATATGGGACTCAGCAGGAATGCTATTTTC.

This clonotype was counted ten times or more. J is TRBJ2-7 and V is TRBV24-1, with D hard to call. The germline CDR1 and CDR2 sequences are KGHDR and SFDVKD. The CDR3 runs 12 residues. Trimming took off 7 bases at V and 0 bases at J, with 6 bases between the two ends. CDR3 amino acids: CATSSTSYEQYF. The CDR3 nucleotides read TGTGCCACCAGCAGCACCTCCTACGAGCAGTACTTC.

This clonotype has more than one count but fewer than ten. This rearrangement joins TRBV5-6 to TRBJ2-1; D ambiguous. Germline lookup yields CDR1 SGHDT and CDR2 YYEEEE. V lost 0 bases to trimming and J lost 0 bases, with 10 bases between them. This CDR3 has 16 amino acids. The CDR3 loop is CASSLGLTSSYNEQFF. CDR3 bases: TGTGCCAGCAGCTTGGGGCTAACGAGCTCCTACAATGAGCAGTTCTTC. Using reference TRBV5-6 and TRBJ2-1 for the parts outside the CDR3, the full variable domain is DAGVTQSPTHLIKTRGQQVTLRCSPKSGHDTVSWYQQALGQGPQFIFQYYEEEERQRGNFPDRFSGHQFPNYSSELNVNALLLGDSALYLCASSLGLTSSYNEQFFGPGTRLTVL.

This clonotype was picked up many times. V is TRBV11-2 and J is TRBJ2-1; 11 bases line up with TRBD2. The germline V gene encodes CDR1 SGHAT and CDR2 FQNNGV. CDR3 length equals 20 residues. With V trimmed by 2 bases and J by 0 bases, 12 bases remained unmatched. This chain's CDR3 is CASSLRPSGRLVPSYNEQFF. The DNA for the CDR3 is TGTGCCAGCAGCTTAAGGCCTAGCGGGAGGCTCGTCCCCTCCTACAATGAGCAGTTCTTC.

This clonotype was observed a single time. A read error is likely here: a far larger clone is one base away. The chain is built from TRBV7-3 and TRBJ2-3, with D tentatively TRBD2 (5 bases). This CDR3 has 15 amino acids. Germline lookup yields CDR1 SGHTA and CDR2 FQGTGA. The CDR3 sequence: CANSWGVGFTDTQYF. The CDR3 nucleotides read TGTGCCAACAGCTGGGGAGTGGGGTTCACAGATACGCAGTATTTT.

This clonotype was seen ten or more times. J is TRBJ2-7 and V is TRBV2; D might be TRBD2 (6 bases). The V gene lost 4 bases and the J gene lost 3 bases, with 13 bases spanning the gap. The germline CDR1 and CDR2 sequences are SNHLY and FYNNEI. CDR3 length: 14 residues. CDR3 bases: TGTGCCAGCAGTGCTACGGGAGCGGGCTACGAGCAGTACTTC. Translation: CASSATGAGYEQYF.

This clonotype was found a few times. At one of its ends the junction is not consistent with the germline gene, which may arise from a read error. This chain joins TRBV6-1 and TRBJ2-2, with 10 nucleotides matching TRBD2. Germline V lookup: CDR1 MNHNS, CDR2 SASEGT. This CDR3 has 15 residues. CDR3 protein: CASSVLAGDTGKLFF. In DNA, the CDR3 is TGTGCCAGCAGTGTCCTAGCGGGAGATACCGGGAAGCTGTTTTTT.

With respect to this clonotype: This may be a read error, as it is one base from a much larger clone. V usage is TRBV27 and J usage is TRBJ1-2; TRBD1 matches at 10 bases. The CDR3 is made up of 15 amino acids. Germline V gene sequence: CDR1 MNHEY, CDR2 SMNVEV (reference sequence). V lost 4 bases and J lost 4; bases outside the gene matches: 6. CDR3 region: CASSSYRTGGYGYTF. CDR3 bases: TGTGCCAGCAGTTCCTACCGGACAGGGGGCTATGGCTACACCTTC.

The genes are TRBV28 and TRBJ2-1; 12 bases align to TRBD2. This CDR3 comprises 16 residues. The ends lost 5 bases at V and 5 bases at J; junction bases unmatched: 7. CDR1 and CDR2 from the germline V gene are MDHEN and SYDVKM. CDR3 loop: CASSIRTSGINNEQFF. The CDR3 nucleotides are TGTGCCAGCAGTATCCGGACTAGCGGGATAAACAATGAGCAGTTCTTC.

In DNA, the CDR3 is TGCAGTGCTCTTAGCGGGAGTAACTACGAGCAGTACTTC. It specifies CSALSGSNYEQYF. The chain couples TRBV20-1 to TRBJ2-7, with 9 bases aligning to TRBD2. Germline V lookup: CDR1 DFQATT, CDR2 SNEGSKA (reference sequence). The CDR3 totals 13 residues. Losses at the gene ends were 5 bases for V and 3 bases for J; bases not matched to a gene: 5.

This clonotype was seen at least ten times. This chain connects TRBV12-3 or TRBV12-4 to TRBJ2-5; D ambiguous. V was clipped by 4 bases and J by 5 bases, with 8 bases between them. The CDR3 runs 12 residues. The CDR3 is CASSSGWETQYF. In DNA form, the CDR3 reads TGTGCCAGCAGTTCAGGTTGGGAGACCCAGTACTTC.